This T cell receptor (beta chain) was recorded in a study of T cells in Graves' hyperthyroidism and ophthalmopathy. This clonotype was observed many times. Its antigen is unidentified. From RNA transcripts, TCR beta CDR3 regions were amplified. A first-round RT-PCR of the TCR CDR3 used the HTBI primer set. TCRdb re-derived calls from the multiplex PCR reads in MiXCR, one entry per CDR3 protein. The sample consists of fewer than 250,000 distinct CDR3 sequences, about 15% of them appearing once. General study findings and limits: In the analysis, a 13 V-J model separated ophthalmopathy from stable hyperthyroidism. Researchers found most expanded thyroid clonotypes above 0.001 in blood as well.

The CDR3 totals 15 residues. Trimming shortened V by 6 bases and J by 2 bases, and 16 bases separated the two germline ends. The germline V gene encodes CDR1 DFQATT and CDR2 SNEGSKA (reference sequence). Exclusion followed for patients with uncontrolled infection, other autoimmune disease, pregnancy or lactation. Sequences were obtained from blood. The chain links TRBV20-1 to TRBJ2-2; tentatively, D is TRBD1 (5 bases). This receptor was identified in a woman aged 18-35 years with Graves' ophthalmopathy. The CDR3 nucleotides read TGCAGTGCGGGGCCGGTGGCGCCCAACACCGGGGAGCTGTTTTTT. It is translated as CSAGPVAPNTGELFF.